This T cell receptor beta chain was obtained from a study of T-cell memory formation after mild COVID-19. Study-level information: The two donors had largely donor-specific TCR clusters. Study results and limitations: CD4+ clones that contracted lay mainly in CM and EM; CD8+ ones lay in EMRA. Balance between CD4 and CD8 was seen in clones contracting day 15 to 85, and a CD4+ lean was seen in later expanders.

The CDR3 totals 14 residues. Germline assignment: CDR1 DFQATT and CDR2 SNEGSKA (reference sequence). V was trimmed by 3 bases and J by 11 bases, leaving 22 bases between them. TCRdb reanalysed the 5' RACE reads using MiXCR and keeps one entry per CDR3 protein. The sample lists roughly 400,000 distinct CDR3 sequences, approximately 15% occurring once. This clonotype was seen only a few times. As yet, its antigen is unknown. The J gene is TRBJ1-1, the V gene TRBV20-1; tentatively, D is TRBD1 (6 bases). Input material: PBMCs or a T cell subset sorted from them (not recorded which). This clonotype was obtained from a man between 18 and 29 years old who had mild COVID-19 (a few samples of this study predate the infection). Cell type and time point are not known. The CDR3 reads CSARNRVGAGRAFF. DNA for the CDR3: TGCAGTGCTAGGAACAGGGTAGGAGCGGGGAGGGCTTTCTTT.